Below are 10 T cell receptor beta chains sequenced from a single sample in a study of identical twins (dated by TCRdb to about 2016). Preparation of the library involved 5' RACE. The data were produced on an Illumina HiSeq 2000. TCRdb reprocessed the public reads (quality trimming at Q25 with fastp, clone calling with MiXCR) and kept in-frame beta chains. Each CDR3 protein gets just one entry, which takes the most common genes and DNA from the rows behind it. Recorded for this sample are some 760,000 distinct CDR3 sequences; around a sixth of them occurred a single time. The top ten constitute around 14% of the sample. This same sample was also part of a study on T cells expressing NK-cell markers.

What was sequenced was PBMCs. These receptors were obtained from a woman aged 18 to 35 in good health.

This sequence joins TRBV5-5 and TRBJ2-7; 9 nucleotides line up with TRBD1. Germline loops: CDR1 SGHKS, CDR2 YYEKEE (reference sequence). The CDR3 sequence is 16 residues long. The trim removed 4 bases at V and 6 bases at J, leaving 14 bases unmatched. The CDR3 loop reads CASSPWGDRVFGEQYF. In DNA, the CDR3 is TGTGCCAGCAGCCCGTGGGGGGACAGGGTCTTCGGCGAGCAGTACTTC.

V and J are TRBV2 and TRBJ1-1; D remains ambiguous. Germline CDR1 and CDR2: SNHLY and FYNNEI. Trimming removed 3 bases from V and 4 bases from J, with 6 bases in between. This CDR3 is built from 12 residues. The CDR3 region is CASSDASTEAFF. In nucleotides, the CDR3 is TGTGCCAGCAGTGACGCGAGCACTGAAGCTTTCTTT.

This clonotype was seen a few times. The chain is built from TRBV6-1 and TRBJ2-6; D is perhaps TRBD2 (5 bases). The germline gives CDR1 MNHNS, CDR2 SASEGT. Trimming took 6 bases from V and 3 from J, leaving 12 bases between them. The CDR3 has 15 residues. In nucleotides, the CDR3 is TGTGCCAGCAGCCCTATAGGACTTGGGGCCAACGTCCTGACTTTC. It is translated as CASSPIGLGANVLTF.

The rearrangement joins TRBV7-2 to TRBJ1-1, with D perhaps matching TRBD1 (6 bases). V was clipped by 0 bases and J by 1 base, with 15 bases between them. Germline CDR1 is SGHTA and CDR2 is FQGNSA. The CDR3 is made up of 17 amino acids. The CDR3 spells CASSLAGGGERNTEAFF. The CDR3 nucleotides are TGTGCCAGCAGCTTAGCTGGGGGGGGCGAGAGGAACACTGAAGCTTTCTTT.

This clonotype came up many times. V usage is TRBV7-2 and J usage is TRBJ2-2, with D uncertain. Looked up from germline, CDR1 is SGHTA and CDR2 is FQGNSA. CDR3 length: 16 residues. V lost 1 base and J 0 bases, leaving 9 bases between the germline ends. The CDR3 DNA sequence: TGTGCCAGCAGCTTAGACTTTGTGGCGAACACCGGGGAGCTGTTTTTT. Translating gives CASSLDFVANTGELFF.

The chain employs TRBV4-1 and TRBJ2-7; no definite D call. The CDR3 loop spans 18 amino acids. Per germline, CDR1 MGHRA and CDR2 YSYEKL. Deletions cut 1 base from V and 0 bases from J, with 19 bases between. CDR3 in DNA: TGCGCCAGCAGCCAAGGGGTGCTTAACAGCCACCTCTCCTACGAGCAGTACTTC. Protein product: CASSQGVLNSHLSYEQYF.

V and J are TRBV3-1 and TRBJ2-1, with 10 bases lining up with TRBD2. Germline loops: CDR1 LGHDT, CDR2 YNNKEL (reference sequence). The V segment lost 4 bases and the J segment 8 bases; nucleotides outside the gene matches: 5. The CDR3 extends over 14 amino acids. CDR3 amino acids: CASSLRLAGDEQFF. The CDR3 nucleotides are TGTGCCAGCAGCCTCAGACTAGCGGGCGATGAGCAGTTCTTC.

V and J are TRBV11-2 and TRBJ1-1; TRBD1 might be the D (5 bases). Germline V gives CDR1 SGHAT, CDR2 FQNNGV. This CDR3 spans 15 amino acids. Trimming removed 1 base at V and 10 bases at J, with 19 bases between. The CDR3, as DNA: TGTGCCAGCAGCTTAGGGATTGGATTTTTTACAGGAGCTTTCTTT. Translating gives CASSLGIGFFTGAFF.

J is TRBJ2-1 and V is TRBV7-8, with D maybe TRBD2 (7 bases). The germline V gene has CDR1 SGHVS and CDR2 FQNEAQ. The ends were cut back, 5 bases at V and 7 bases at J, with 21 bases in the middle. The CDR3 consists of 16 residues. The CDR3 sequence is CASSPRLAGAYNEQFF. DNA for the CDR3: TGTGCCAGCAGCCCCCGGCTTGCGGGGGCTTATAATGAGCAGTTCTTC.

The rearrangement links TRBV12-3 or TRBV12-4 to TRBJ1-2; D ambiguous. The CDR3 spans 13 residues. Trimming took 6 bases from V and 3 from J, leaving 11 bases between them. CDR3: CASSPSVDYGYTF. CDR3 nucleotides: TGTGCCAGCAGCCCCAGTGTGGACTATGGCTACACCTTC.